Included here is one TCR beta chain sequence, with context. Its antigen is currently unknown. This clone may be a read error of a much larger clone one base away. This CDR3 contains 16 residues. The germline V gene has CDR1 MGHRA and CDR2 YSYEKL. Trimming took 7 bases from V and 7 from J, leaving 23 bases between them. Libraries of bulk TCR were made by previously described methods (with listed TCR primers). TCRdb called the PCR reads again in MiXCR, with one record for every CDR3 protein. The sample includes 250,000 to 400,000 distinct CDR3 sequences, roughly a fifth of them seen just once. This specimen belongs to a study of molecular identifiers for immune sequencing clone quantification. The study, taken as a whole, reports: Spiked Jurkat TCR RNA from one cell was reportedly detectable among about a million naive cells. In naive cells, under 1% of molecules belonged to clones above 20 RNA copies, against over 97% in effector cells.

This receptor was identified in a human donor in good health. Some libraries in this study had Jurkat cell RNA spiked in. The sample was naive CD8+ T cells from blood, with Jurkat cell RNA spiked in. This sample's subset: FACS-sorted CD8+CD4-CCR7+CD45RA+ naive T cells. This chain links TRBV4-1 with TRBJ2-1; maybe TRBD1 (6 bases). The CDR3 reads CASNHARDNRVNEQFF. In DNA, the CDR3 is TGCGCCAGCAACCATGCCCGGGACAACAGGGTGAATGAGCAGTTCTTC.